The text below deals with one T cell receptor beta chain. Its antigen is undetermined. The CDR3 loop spans 12 amino acids. The germline gives CDR1 MNHEY, CDR2 SVGAGI. J gave up 1 base and V 10 bases, and 2 bases lay outside the gene matches. This record belongs to a study of T cell responses to AZD1222 COVID-19 vaccine. Study outcomes and limitations: Only after the peak T cell response were repertoires sampled.

This table comes from immunoSEQ multiplex PCR, and its TCRdb copy is limited to in-frame clones, with some not included. Here the sample spans about 120,000 clones, over 75% being singletons. The TCR sequence derives from an adult in good health. The specimen was peripheral blood, collected on day 0 of AZD1222 vaccination. The rearrangement uses TRBV6-5 and TRBJ1-1, with 8 bases identical to TRBD1. CDR3 DNA: TGTGCCATCGACAGGGGGAACACTGAAGCTTTCTTT. Translation gives CAIDRGNTEAFF.